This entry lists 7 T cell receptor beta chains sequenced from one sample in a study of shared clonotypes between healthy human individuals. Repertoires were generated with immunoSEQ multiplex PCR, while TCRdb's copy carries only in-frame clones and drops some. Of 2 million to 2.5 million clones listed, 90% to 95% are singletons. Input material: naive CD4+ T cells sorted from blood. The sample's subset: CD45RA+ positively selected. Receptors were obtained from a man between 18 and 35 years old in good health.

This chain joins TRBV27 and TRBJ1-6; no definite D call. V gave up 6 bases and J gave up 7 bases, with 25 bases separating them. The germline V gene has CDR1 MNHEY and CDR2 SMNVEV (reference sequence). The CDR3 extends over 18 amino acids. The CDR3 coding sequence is TGTGCCAGCAGAAACCGAATCGGGCTCGGCTCCTGGAATTCACCCCTCCACTTT. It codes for CASRNRIGLGSWNSPLHF.

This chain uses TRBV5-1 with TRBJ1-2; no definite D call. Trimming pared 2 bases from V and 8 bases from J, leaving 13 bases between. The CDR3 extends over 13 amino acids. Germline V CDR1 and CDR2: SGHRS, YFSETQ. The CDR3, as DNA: TGCGCCAGCAGCTTCGGGGAAAAGAGCGGCTACACCTTC. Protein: CASSFGEKSGYTF.

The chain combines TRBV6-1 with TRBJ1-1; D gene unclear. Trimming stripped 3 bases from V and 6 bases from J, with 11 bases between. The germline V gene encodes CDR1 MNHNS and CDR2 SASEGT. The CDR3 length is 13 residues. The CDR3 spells CASSEYGRAEAFF. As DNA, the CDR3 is TGTGCCAGCAGTGAGTATGGGCGGGCTGAAGCTTTCTTT.

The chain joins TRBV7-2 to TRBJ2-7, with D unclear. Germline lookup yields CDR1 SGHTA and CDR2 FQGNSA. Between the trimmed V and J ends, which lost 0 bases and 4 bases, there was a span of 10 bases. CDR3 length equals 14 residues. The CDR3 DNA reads TGTGCCAGCAGCTTAGCAGGGCTACTATACGAGCAGTACTTC. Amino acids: CASSLAGLLYEQYF.

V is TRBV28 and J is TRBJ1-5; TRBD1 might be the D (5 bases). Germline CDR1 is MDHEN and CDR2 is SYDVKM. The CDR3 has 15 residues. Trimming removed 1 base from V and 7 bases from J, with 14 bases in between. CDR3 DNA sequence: TGTGCCAGCAGTTTATCAAGGAGGGGAAACCAGCCCCAGCATTTT. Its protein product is CASSLSRRGNQPQHF.

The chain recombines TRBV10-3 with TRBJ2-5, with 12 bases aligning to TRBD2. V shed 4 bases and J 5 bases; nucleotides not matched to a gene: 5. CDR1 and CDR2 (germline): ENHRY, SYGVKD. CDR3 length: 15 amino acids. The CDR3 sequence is CAISASGRAEETQYF. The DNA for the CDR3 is TGTGCCATCAGTGCTAGCGGGAGGGCCGAGGAGACCCAGTACTTC.

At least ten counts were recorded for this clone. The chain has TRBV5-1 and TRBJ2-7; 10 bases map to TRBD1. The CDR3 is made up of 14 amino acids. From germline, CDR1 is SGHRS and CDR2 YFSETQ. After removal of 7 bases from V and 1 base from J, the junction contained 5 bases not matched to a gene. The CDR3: CASGRTGGSYEQYF. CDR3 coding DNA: TGCGCCAGCGGGAGGACAGGGGGATCCTACGAGCAGTACTTC.